The 19 T cell receptor beta chains in this list originate from one sample, sequenced in a study of OX40 agonist ivuxolimab in advanced cancers. Generated by immunoSEQ multiplex PCR, the TCRdb table keeps only in-frame clones and is missing some. The table includes roughly 77,000 clones, under 85% detected once. The sequences come from CD4+ or CD8+ T cells sorted from blood, collected in a trial of the OX40 agonist ivuxolimab. The receptor source for this set is an adult with an advanced solid tumor such as melanoma, head and neck, liver or kidney cancer.

The J gene is TRBJ2-7, the V gene TRBV2; 7 bases agree with TRBD1. The ends lost 3 bases at V and 4 bases at J; junction bases unmatched: 12. This CDR3 contains 16 residues. Germline V gives CDR1 SNHLY, CDR2 FYNNEI. The CDR3 protein is CASSDRLNRGIYEQYF. CDR3 nucleotide sequence: TGTGCCAGCAGTGACCGACTCAACAGGGGAATATACGAGCAGTACTTC.

J is TRBJ1-1 and V is TRBV18; 8 bases align to TRBD1. After removal of 4 bases from V and 0 bases from J, the junction contained 7 bases not matched to a gene. CDR1 and CDR2 from the germline V gene are KGHSH and LQKENI. The CDR3 spans 16 residues. Written as DNA, the CDR3 is TGTGCCAGCTCACGCGGACAGGGCTCGATGAACACTGAAGCTTTCTTT. Amino acid sequence: CASSRGQGSMNTEAFF. The full variable domain, its missing parts supplied by reference TRBV18 and TRBJ1-1, is NAGVMQNPRHLVRRRGQEARLRCSPMKGHSHVYWYRQLPEEGLKFMVYLQKENIIDESGMPKERFSAEFPKEGPSILRIQQVVRGDSAAYFCASSRGQGSMNTEAFFGQGTRLTVV.

The rearrangement links TRBV6-1 to TRBJ1-1, with TRBD1 as a possible D gene (5 bases). V was clipped by 8 bases and J by 5 bases, with 18 bases between them. The germline V gene has CDR1 MNHNS and CDR2 SASEGT. The CDR3 has 14 residues. The CDR3 DNA sequence: TGTGCCAGCGGGTCCCAGGGCGGGGTAACTGAAGCTTTCTTT. Translated: CASGSQGGVTEAFF.

This sequence joins TRBV28 and TRBJ2-3; weak D call: TRBD2 (6 bases). Germline CDR1 is MDHEN and CDR2 is SYDVKM. The CDR3 contains 17 residues. Trimming stripped 5 bases from V and 1 base from J, with 19 bases between. In DNA form, the CDR3 reads TGTGCCAGCAGTCGCCCTGTTAAGTGGGAGGGCACAGATACGCAGTATTTT. Residues: CASSRPVKWEGTDTQYF.

With regard to this clone: This sample also contains other DNA sequences that code for the same CDR3. The chain employs TRBV29-1 and TRBJ1-1; no clear D gene. This CDR3 is built from 13 residues. Germline V gene sequence: CDR1 SQVTM, CDR2 ANQGSEA. Trimming took off 1 base at V and 0 bases at J, with 6 bases between the two ends. CDR3 coding DNA: TGCAGCGTTGAAGGGCAGATGAACACTGAAGCTTTCTTT. Protein product: CSVEGQMNTEAFF.

The V gene is TRBV19, the J gene TRBJ1-4, with unresolved D. This CDR3 comprises 15 residues. Germline assignment: CDR1 LNHDA and CDR2 SQIVND (reference sequence). V gave up 1 base and J gave up 4 bases, with 10 bases separating them. The DNA for the CDR3 is TGTGCCAGTAGTATAGGGCCACCCAATAATGAAAAACTGTTTTTT. This encodes CASSIGPPNNEKLFF.

The CDR3: CAWSVRNEQFF. The CDR3, as DNA: TGTGCCTGGAGTGTAAGGAATGAGCAGTTCTTC. The V and J genes are TRBV30 and TRBJ2-1; D uncertain. Germline V lookup: CDR1 GTSNPN, CDR2 SVGIG (reference sequence). CDR3 size: 11 residues. The ends were cut back, 0 bases at V and 7 bases at J, with 4 bases in the middle.

The rearrangement uses TRBV6-5 and TRBJ1-6; D gene unclear. Germline V gives CDR1 MNHEY, CDR2 SVGAGI. This CDR3 has 13 amino acids. The ends were cut back, 6 bases at V and 4 bases at J, with 7 bases in the middle. CDR3 coding DNA: TGTGCCAGCAGCCCCTCTTATAATTCACCCCTCCACTTT. This translates into CASSPSYNSPLHF.

The V gene is TRBV5-5, the J gene TRBJ1-1; TRBD1 aligns across 8 bases. V gave up 5 bases and J gave up 4 bases; unmatched junction bases: 4. Germline loops: CDR1 SGHKS, CDR2 YYEKEE (reference sequence). CDR3 length equals 13 residues. The CDR3 coding sequence is TGTGCCAGCAGTTACACAGGGGGCACTGAAGCTTTCTTT. Translated: CASSYTGGTEAFF.

The genes are TRBV27 and TRBJ2-1; no reliable D call. The CDR3 totals 15 residues. V lost 5 bases and J 3 bases, leaving 14 bases between the germline ends. The germline gives CDR1 MNHEY, CDR2 SMNVEV (reference sequence). The CDR3 region has the DNA TGTGCCAGCAGTAGGAGCCTAAACTTCTACAATGAGCAGTTCTTC. It encodes CASSRSLNFYNEQFF.

This chain uses TRBV6-5 with TRBJ1-2, with D perhaps TRBD1 (5 bases). This CDR3 is 16 amino acids long. CDR1 MNHEY and CDR2 SVGAGI come from the germline V gene. With 0 bases removed from V and 4 bases from J, the gap between germline ends came to 15 bases. In nucleotides, the CDR3 is TGTGCCAGCAGTTACTCCACTTCCGGGACGGGCTATGGCTACACCTTC. It specifies CASSYSTSGTGYGYTF.

Here the CDR3 DNA reads TGCAGTGCTATGGGTCGCAATGAGCAGTTCTTC. Protein sequence: CSAMGRNEQFF. The genes are TRBV20-1 and TRBJ2-1; D remains unclear. V shed 4 bases and J shed 6 bases, with 7 bases lying between them. This CDR3 has 11 residues. Germline CDR1 and CDR2: DFQATT and SNEGSKA (reference sequence).

This clone was seen a single time. This chain connects TRBV9 to TRBJ2-5; 13 positions agree with TRBD2. The CDR3 is 17 amino acids. J gave up 4 bases and V 3 bases, and 9 bases lay outside the gene matches. The germline gives CDR1 SGDLS, CDR2 YYNGEE. CDR3 bases: TGTGCCAGCAGCGCTGCACCTACTAGCGGGGGGGTAGAGACCCAGTACTTC. Translated, it gives CASSAAPTSGGVETQYF.

This clone has just one count. This chain connects TRBV21-1 to TRBJ1-4; the listed D gene, TRBD1, was not tested against the DNA. TRBV21-1 is assigned pseudogene status. This CDR3 spans 14 amino acids. In DNA form, the CDR3 reads TGTGCCAGCAGCTGGGGACAGGTTAATGAAAAACTGTTTTTT. It specifies CASSWGQVNEKLFF.

The sample holds one count of this clone. This chain joins TRBV5-1 and TRBJ2-7, with no clear D. Trimming stripped 0 bases from V and 4 bases from J, with 17 bases between. The CDR3 contains 16 residues. The germline V gene has CDR1 SGHRS and CDR2 YFSETQ. The CDR3 spells CASSLGARSTLYEQYF. CDR3 bases: TGCGCCAGCAGCTTGGGTGCACGGAGTACTCTTTACGAGCAGTACTTC.

The chain has TRBV19 and TRBJ2-6; 10 bases align to TRBD1. Losses at the gene ends were 9 bases for V and 0 bases for J; bases not matched to a gene: 8. CDR3 length: 17 amino acids. Germline V CDR1 and CDR2: LNHDA, SQIVND (reference sequence). CDR3: CASLGGQGLSGANVLTF. CDR3 nucleotides: TGTGCCAGCCTTGGGGGACAGGGGCTCTCTGGGGCCAACGTCCTGACTTTC.

The genes are TRBV5-1 and TRBJ2-5; D assignment may be TRBD1 or TRBD2 (5 bases each). Per germline, CDR1 SGHRS and CDR2 YFSETQ. The V end was cut by 4 bases, the J end by 2 bases, with 9 bases between. CDR3 length equals 13 residues. The CDR3 DNA sequence: TGCGCCAGCAGCGGGGACGGTCAAGAGACCCAGTACTTC. Its translation is CASSGDGQETQYF.

This clone occurred once. The chain uses TRBV5-1 and TRBJ2-1; 7 positions match TRBD1. Germline CDR1 reads SGHRS; CDR2 reads YFSETQ. V dropped 2 bases and J dropped 7; count of bases not matched to a gene: 9. The CDR3 contains 15 residues. The CDR3 nucleotides read TGCGCCAGCAGCTTTGAACCGACAGGGCTTAATGAGCAGTTCTTC. This gives the protein CASSFEPTGLNEQFF.

In this sample, this clone turned up a few times. V is TRBV10-3 and J is TRBJ1-1; D ambiguous. The CDR3 spans 12 residues. V gave up 4 bases and J gave up 3 bases, with 6 bases separating them. Germline loops: CDR1 ENHRY, CDR2 SYGVKD. CDR3 amino acids: CAISAKDTEAFF. The CDR3 DNA reads as TGTGCCATCAGTGCTAAGGACACTGAAGCTTTCTTT.